Below, 3 T cell receptor beta chains from the same sample are listed, as sequenced in a study of beta chain features in type 1 diabetes. Overall study results and limits: Significant though moderate, a shortening of TCRB CDR3s appeared in all four CD4+ subsets of Type 1 diabetes patients.

Investigators reverse transcribed all isolated RNA, so they sequenced expressed TCRB transcripts. Assay used: immunoSEQ multiplex PCR; TCRdb lists only in-frame clones, some missing. The sample has more than 250,000 clones, roughly an eighth seen once; the top ten hold under 0.02%. Their antigen targets remain unknown. Sequencing used naive CD4+ T cells from blood. The receptor source for this set is a man aged 30-40 years with type 1 diabetes.

This clone came up a few times. DNA for the CDR3: TGTGCCAGCAGCCCCGCAGGGTTAGGAAACACCATATATTTT. Encoded protein: CASSPAGLGNTIYF. The J gene is TRBJ1-3, the V gene TRBV14, with D perhaps matching TRBD1 (5 bases). Germline assignment: CDR1 SGHDN and CDR2 FVKESK. The CDR3 covers 14 residues. V lost 4 bases, J lost 4 bases, and 11 bases lay in between.

In this sample, this clone turned up a few times. The chain joins TRBV5-1 to TRBJ1-1; weak D call: TRBD1 (5 bases). Germline values: CDR1 SGHRS, CDR2 YFSETQ. V gave up 0 bases and J gave up 5 bases, with 8 bases separating them. CDR3 size: 13 residues. CDR3 in DNA: TGCGCCAGCAGCTTGGAGCAGGGAACTGAAGCTTTCTTT. Amino acids: CASSLEQGTEAFF.

The V call is TRBV5-4, the J call TRBJ2-7; TRBD1 matches 7 bases. CDR1 SGHNT and CDR2 YYREEE come from the germline V gene (reference sequence). The CDR3 length is 13 residues. With V trimmed by 4 bases and J by 3 bases, 4 bases remained unmatched. The CDR3 loop is CASSPTGSYEQYF. For the CDR3, the DNA is TGTGCCAGCAGCCCGACAGGGAGCTACGAGCAGTACTTC.